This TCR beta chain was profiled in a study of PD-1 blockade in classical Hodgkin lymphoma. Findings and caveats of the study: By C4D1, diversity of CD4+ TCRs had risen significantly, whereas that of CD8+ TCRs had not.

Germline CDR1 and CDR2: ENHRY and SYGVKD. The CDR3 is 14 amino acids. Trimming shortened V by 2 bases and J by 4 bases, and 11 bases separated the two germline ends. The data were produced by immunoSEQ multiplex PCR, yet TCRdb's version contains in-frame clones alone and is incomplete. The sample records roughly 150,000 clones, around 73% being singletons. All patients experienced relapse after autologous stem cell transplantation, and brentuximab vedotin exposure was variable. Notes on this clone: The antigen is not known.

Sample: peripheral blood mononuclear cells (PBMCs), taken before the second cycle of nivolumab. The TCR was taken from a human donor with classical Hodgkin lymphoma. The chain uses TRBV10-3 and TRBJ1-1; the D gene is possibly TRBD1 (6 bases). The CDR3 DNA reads TGTGCCATCAGTGAGAACAGGGAGGGCACTGAAGCTTTCTTT. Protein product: CAISENREGTEAFF.